A single sample is the source of the 20 T cell receptor beta chains below, sequenced in a study of T cells in Graves' hyperthyroidism and ophthalmopathy. RNA transcripts served as the template for amplifying TCR beta CDR3 regions. Researchers ran a first-round RT-PCR on the TCR CDR3 using the HTBI primer set. MiXCR, applied by TCRdb to the multiplex PCR reads, yields one record per CDR3 protein. The profile shows roughly 580,000 distinct CDR3 sequences, 35% to 55% of them singletons. The sample consisted of peripheral blood or thyroid tissue (not recorded which). These receptors all stem from a woman aged 18-35 years with Graves' hyperthyroidism.

This clonotype was detected a few times. This may be a read error, as it is one base from a much larger clone. The gene calls are TRBV5-5 and TRBJ2-2; D is undetermined. The CDR3 loop spans 11 amino acids. Germline V gene data show CDR1 as SGHKS and CDR2 as YYEKEE (reference sequence). Trimming removed 2 bases from V and 6 bases from J, with 2 bases in between. The CDR3 DNA reads TGTGCCAGCAGCTTTGCCGGGGAGCTGTTTTTT. Translating gives CASSFAGELFF.

The chain recombines TRBV5-8 with TRBJ2-7; D unresolved. The germline gives CDR1 SGHTS, CDR2 YDEGEE. CDR3 length equals 13 residues. Trimming cost V 7 bases and J 3 bases, with 14 bases left between them. This CDR3 is CASSFGDFYEQYF. In nucleotides, the CDR3 is TGTGCCAGCTCGTTTGGCGACTTCTACGAGCAGTACTTC.

This rearrangement joins TRBV25-1 to TRBJ2-5, with 9 bases lining up with TRBD2. Germline V gene data show CDR1 as MGHDK and CDR2 as SYGVNS. J gave up 0 bases and V 0 bases, and 5 bases lay outside the gene matches. The CDR3 extends over 17 amino acids. The CDR3 sequence is CASSEYSLAGYQETQYF. The CDR3 DNA is TGTGCCAGCAGTGAATATTCGCTAGCGGGGTACCAAGAGACCCAGTACTTC.

Remarks on this clonotype: A read error may account for a junction end that differs from germline. The J gene is TRBJ1-2, the V gene TRBV5-1, with 7 bases that match TRBD1. CDR3 length: 14 amino acids. The V gene's germline CDR1 is SGHRS and CDR2 YFSETQ. The CDR3 loop is CASSDPGQIDGYTF. CDR3 sequence (DNA): TGTGCCAGCAGTGACCCGGGACAGATCGATGGCTACACCTTC.

The DNA for the CDR3 is TGTGCCATCTATAGCGGGACGTACCAAGAGACCCAGTACTTC. Amino acids: CAIYSGTYQETQYF. The rearrangement joins TRBV10-3 to TRBJ2-5; 8 bases are a match to TRBD2. The germline V gene encodes CDR1 ENHRY and CDR2 SYGVKD. The CDR3 is made up of 14 amino acids. V lost 8 bases, J lost 0 bases, and 5 bases stayed unmatched.

V usage is TRBV7-2 and J usage is TRBJ1-3; 7 nucleotides line up with TRBD1. V dropped 2 bases and J dropped 4; count of bases not matched to a gene: 11. Germline loops: CDR1 SGHTA, CDR2 FQGNSA. The CDR3 sequence is 17 residues long. CDR3 nucleotides: TGTGCCAGCAGCTTATATACGGTGACAGGGACGGGAAACACCATATATTTT. Translation: CASSLYTVTGTGNTIYF.

The V and J genes are TRBV29-1 and TRBJ1-5; 7 bases align to TRBD1. Germline V gene lookup returns CDR1 SQVTM and CDR2 ANQGSEA. The CDR3 has 15 amino acids. V was pared by 4 bases and J by 3 bases, with 9 bases of the junction left unmatched. This CDR3 reads CSVVRYRGVNQPQHF. CDR3 sequence (DNA): TGCAGCGTTGTTAGGTACAGGGGTGTCAATCAGCCCCAGCATTTT.

This chain links TRBV2 with TRBJ2-7; TRBD2 matches 8 bases. The CDR3 length is 13 residues. Germline CDR1 SNHLY, CDR2 FYNNEI. CDR3 sequence (DNA): TGTGCTAGAGACTCCCGGGAGGGCTACGAGCAGTACTTC. It translates to CARDSREGYEQYF.

This CDR3 is CAISRTFTDTQYF. The CDR3 coding sequence is TGTGCCATCAGCAGAACATTTACAGATACGCAGTATTTT. The chain couples TRBV10-3 to TRBJ2-3; D is uncertain. Trimming removed 6 bases at V and 3 bases at J, with 10 bases between. The CDR3 has 13 amino acids. Looked up from germline, CDR1 is ENHRY and CDR2 is SYGVKD.

The chain has TRBV5-1 and TRBJ2-5; perhaps TRBD2 as D (5 bases). The DNA matches TRBJ2-1 better at its end, which makes the J call doubtful. The germline V gene has CDR1 SGHRS and CDR2 YFSETQ. The CDR3 consists of 14 residues. The DNA for the CDR3 is TGCGCCAGCAGCTTGGGAGGGCGGTCTCATGAGCAGTTCTTC. The encoded protein is CASSLGGRSHEQFF.

The table lists this clonotype with a few counts. This sequence joins TRBV19 and TRBJ1-5; D is undetermined. Per germline, CDR1 LNHDA and CDR2 SQIVND (reference sequence). V was clipped by 5 bases and J by 5 bases, with 7 bases between them. This CDR3 is 12 amino acids long. CDR3 bases: TGTGCCAGTAGTCATCAAGATCAGCCCCAGCATTTT. As protein: CASSHQDQPQHF.

This clonotype occurred many times. The chain combines TRBV2 with TRBJ2-5; the match to TRBD1 covers 9 bases. The V segment lost 3 bases and the J segment 4 bases; nucleotides outside the gene matches: 9. Germline CDR1 reads SNHLY; CDR2 reads FYNNEI. The CDR3 loop spans 16 amino acids. This chain's CDR3 is CASSEPGGQGRETQYF. The CDR3 DNA is TGTGCCAGCAGTGAGCCGGGAGGACAGGGGCGAGAGACCCAGTACTTC.

The gene calls are TRBV6-1 and TRBJ1-2; tentatively, D is TRBD1 (5 bases). The CDR3 contains 14 residues. Germline CDR1 is MNHNS and CDR2 is SASEGT. CDR3 loop: CARDGRQGGVGYTF. The CDR3 DNA is TGTGCTAGAGATGGGCGGCAGGGTGGAGTTGGCTACACCTTC.

The sample holds a few counts of this clonotype. A read error may produce the germline difference seen at one junction end. The chain uses TRBV10-3 and TRBJ1-4, with TRBD1 matching over 8 bases. CDR1 ENHRY and CDR2 SYGVKD come from the germline V gene. This CDR3 comprises 14 residues. The CDR3 nucleotides read TGTGCCAGCAGTGAATACGGACAGGGTGAAAAACTGTTTTTT. It codes for CASSEYGQGEKLFF.

This clonotype was counted between two and nine times. A much more abundant neighbour one base away suggests this may be a read error. V usage is TRBV6-4 and J usage is TRBJ1-1, with 8 bases matching TRBD1. Matching the DNA end better, TRBJ2-1 makes the J call doubtful. This CDR3 contains 11 residues. Germline V gene lookup returns CDR1 MRHNA and CDR2 SNTAGT. The CDR3, as DNA: TGTGCCAGCAGTAGACAGGGGGAGCAGTTCTTC. Encoded protein: CASSRQGEQFF.

The chain recombines TRBV10-3 with TRBJ2-7, with TRBD1 as a possible D gene (5 bases). Between the trimmed V and J ends, which lost 6 bases and 5 bases, there was a span of 20 bases. Germline assignment: CDR1 ENHRY and CDR2 SYGVKD. The CDR3 is 15 residues long. The CDR3 DNA follows: TGTGCCATCAGCCCCTCACGAAAGGGGTTCCACGAGCAGTACTTC. Protein: CAISPSRKGFHEQYF.

To note about this clonotype: This may stem from a read error, because a much larger clone lies one nucleotide away. The rearrangement joins TRBV2 to TRBJ2-5; no definite D call. The CDR3 contains 14 residues. Per germline, CDR1 SNHLY and CDR2 FYNNEI. CDR3 DNA: TGTGCCAGAAGTGAAAGTGGGTACGGCGAGACCCAGTACTTC. Protein sequence: CARSESGYGETQYF. Complete variable domain (other parts from reference TRBV2 and TRBJ2-5): EPEVTQTPSHQVTQMGQEVILRCVPISNHLYFYWYRQILGQKVEFLVSFYNNEISEKSEIFDDQFSVERPDGSNFTLKIRSTKLEDSAMYFCARSESGYGETQYFGPGTRLLVL.

In this sample, this clonotype turned up many times. This rearrangement joins TRBV29-1 to TRBJ1-4, with D tentatively TRBD1 (6 bases). V was cut by 4 bases and J by 8 bases, with 17 bases left in between. CDR3 length: 14 residues. The germline CDR1 and CDR2 sequences are SQVTM and ANQGSEA. The CDR3 spells CSVAMNRAEEKLFF. The CDR3 nucleotides are TGCAGCGTTGCCATGAACAGGGCGGAAGAAAAACTGTTTTTT. The full variable domain, in which reference TRBV29-1 and TRBJ1-4 provide the parts outside the CDR3, is SAVISQKPSRDICQRGTSLTIQCQVDSQVTMMFWYRQQPGQSLTLIATANQGSEATYESGFVIDKFPISRPNLTFSTLTVSNMSPEDSSIYLCSVAMNRAEEKLFFGSGTQLSVL.

Remarks on this clonotype: The junction departs from the called germline gene at one end, perhaps through a read error. This chain connects TRBV27 to TRBJ2-2, with 8 bases that match TRBD1. Per germline, CDR1 MNHEY and CDR2 SMNVEV (reference sequence). The CDR3 totals 14 residues. The CDR3 region is CASSLTGEHRGAVF. For the CDR3, the DNA is TGTGCCAGCAGTTTGACAGGGGAACACCGGGGAGCTGTTTTT.

Turning to this clonotype: The CDR3 carries no conserved terminal phenylalanine or tryptophan, so it likely arises from a read error. It is unclear where the CDR3 begins or ends on the DNA, so no DNA is shown, and the CDR3 is as TCRdb lists it. The CDR3 here is CASSLAVS. The V and J genes are TRBV11-1 and TRBJ1-1. The CDR3 totals 8 residues, both ends included. Germline V gene data show CDR1 as SGHAT and CDR2 as FQDESV (reference sequence).